These 13 T cell receptor beta chains originate from one sample sequenced in a study of human T cells and chemical hapten exposure. The time point is: healthy volunteer bleed at 6 weeks. The study extracted total RNA from unfractionated whole blood. From the RACE reads, TCRdb called clonotypes with MiXCR, one entry per CDR3 protein. The sample includes some 65,000 distinct CDR3 sequences, roughly 6.1% of them seen just once. The sample was whole blood. These TCRs come from a female donor in good health. Some clones in this sample may be carry-over from other donors' samples.

This clonotype was seen repeatedly, ten times or more. The chain uses TRBV20-1 and TRBJ2-3; TRBD1 agrees at 10 bases. V was pared by 2 bases and J by 3 bases, with 8 bases of the junction left unmatched. Germline-derived CDR1 and CDR2 are DFQATT and SNEGSKA (reference sequence). This CDR3 spans 16 amino acids. CDR3 nucleotide sequence: TGCAGTGCTAGACCACTCCGACAGGGGGCAACAGATACGCAGTATTTT. Encoded protein: CSARPLRQGATDTQYF.

The chain links TRBV4-1 to TRBJ2-3, with TRBD2 as a possible D gene (5 bases). CDR3 size: 16 residues. Germline CDR1 is MGHRA and CDR2 is YSYEKL. Trimming cost V 0 bases and J 2 bases, with 12 bases left between them. For the CDR3, the DNA is TGCGCCAGCAGCCAAGATGGAGCGGTTATCACAGATACGCAGTATTTT. Its protein is CASSQDGAVITDTQYF.

This clonotype was seen at least ten times. This chain uses TRBV18 with TRBJ1-1; D is possibly TRBD1 (5 bases). Trimming shortened V by 3 bases and J by 0 bases, and 17 bases separated the two germline ends. CDR1 KGHSH and CDR2 LQKENI come from the germline V gene. The CDR3 totals 17 residues. This CDR3 reads CASSPRAGRGMNTEAFF. The DNA of the CDR3 is TGTGCCAGCTCACCGCGGGCAGGACGGGGGATGAACACTGAAGCTTTCTTT.

This clonotype was observed at least ten times. The rearrangement links TRBV6-5 to TRBJ2-5; TRBD2 agrees at 10 bases. The V gene's germline CDR1 is MNHEY and CDR2 SVGAGI. CDR3 length: 14 amino acids. Germline trimming cut 4 bases from V and 1 base from J; bases unmatched to any gene: 0. The CDR3 nucleotides are TGTGCCAGCAGTTCTAGCGGGAGCCAAGAGACCCAGTACTTC. The encoded protein is CASSSSGSQETQYF.

This clonotype was detected only a few times. This sequence joins TRBV7-6 and TRBJ1-5; D gene ambiguous. The CDR3 runs to 19 residues. Trimming shortened V by 2 bases and J by 2 bases, and 22 bases separated the two germline ends. Germline assignment: CDR1 SGHVS and CDR2 FNYEAQ. CDR3 nucleotide sequence: TGTGCCAGCAGCTTAATTGCTCCCAAGATTGGTATGGGCAATCAGCCCCAGCATTTT. It encodes CASSLIAPKIGMGNQPQHF.

This clonotype was counted many times. The DNA for the CDR3 is TGTGCCAGCAGACGACAGGGAAGCTCCTACAATGAGCAGTTCTTC. Encoded protein: CASRRQGSSYNEQFF. V and J are TRBV7-2 and TRBJ2-1; 7 positions match TRBD1. The CDR3 extends over 15 amino acids. Germline V gene sequence: CDR1 SGHTA, CDR2 FQGNSA. V was pared by 6 bases and J by 0 bases, with 5 bases of the junction left unmatched.

This clonotype was counted only a few times. The V and J genes are TRBV7-9 and TRBJ2-7, with a weak D call TRBD2 (6 bases). This CDR3 is 14 amino acids long. V gave up 1 base and J gave up 3 bases, with 10 bases separating them. CDR1 and CDR2 from the germline V gene are SEHNR and FQNEAQ (reference sequence). The CDR3 reads CASSLGGTGYEQYF. CDR3 bases: TGTGCCAGCAGCTTAGGGGGGACTGGCTACGAGCAGTACTTC.

This clonotype has just a few counts. The gene calls are TRBV5-4 and TRBJ2-7; weak D call: TRBD2 (6 bases). The CDR3 is 14 residues long. Per the germline V gene, CDR1 is SGHNT and CDR2 is YYREEE (reference sequence). Trimming left V 5 bases short and J 6 bases short, with 18 bases between. The CDR3 sequence is CASRGGPTGGEQYF. The CDR3 coding sequence is TGTGCCAGCAGGGGGGGACCGACCGGGGGCGAGCAGTACTTC.

This clonotype was picked up many times. This chain connects TRBV5-1 to TRBJ2-1, with TRBD2 matching over 9 bases. Germline V gives CDR1 SGHRS, CDR2 YFSETQ. The CDR3 runs to 15 residues. The V gene end was trimmed by 4 bases and the J gene end by 7 bases; junction bases not matched to a gene: 9. The CDR3 here is CASSLSGSVMNEQFF. DNA for the CDR3: TGCGCCAGCAGCCTTAGCGGGAGTGTTATGAATGAGCAGTTCTTC. Supplemented by reference TRBV5-1 and TRBJ2-1, the full variable domain reads KAGVTQTPRYLIKTRGQQVTLSCSPISGHRSVSWYQQTPGQGLQFLFEYFSETQRNKGNFPGRFSGRQFSNSRSEMNVSTLELGDSALYLCASSLSGSVMNEQFFGPGTRLTVL.

This clonotype was counted many times. This rearrangement joins TRBV28 to TRBJ2-6; D gene unclear. The CDR3 consists of 13 residues. The germline gives CDR1 MDHEN, CDR2 SYDVKM. Deletions cut 8 bases from V and 5 bases from J, with 10 bases between. As DNA, the CDR3 is TGTGCCAGCGTCAGGCGGTGGGCCAACGTCCTGACTTTC. Translated: CASVRRWANVLTF.

There are a few counts of this clonotype. The rearrangement joins TRBV20-1 to TRBJ1-2; D not resolved. CDR3 size: 12 residues. The V gene lost 5 bases and the J gene lost 1 base, with 8 bases spanning the gap. Germline V CDR1 and CDR2: DFQATT, SNEGSKA (reference sequence). CDR3: CSAFDLNYGYTF. CDR3 DNA sequence: TGCAGTGCTTTCGACCTTAACTATGGCTACACCTTC.

This clonotype was found many times. The chain's CDR3 is CASSRQLNQPQHF. CDR3 DNA: TGTGCCAGCAGCCGCCAACTCAATCAGCCCCAGCATTTT. This chain connects TRBV14 to TRBJ1-5; D is uncertain. V was cut by 4 bases and J by 3 bases, with 7 bases left in between. There are 13 residues in the CDR3. Germline V lookup: CDR1 SGHDN, CDR2 FVKESK. Variable domain in full (rest from reference TRBV14 and TRBJ1-5): EAGVTQFPSHSVIEKGQTVTLRCDPISGHDNLYWYRRVMGKEIKFLLHFVKESKQDESGMPNNRFLAERTGGTYSTLKVQPAELEDSGVYFCASSRQLNQPQHFGDGTRLSIL.

This rearrangement joins TRBV5-4 to TRBJ2-1; unclear D gene. This CDR3 contains 15 residues. The V gene lost 0 bases and the J gene lost 3 bases, with 10 bases spanning the gap. Looked up from germline, CDR1 is SGHNT and CDR2 is YYREEE (reference sequence). CDR3 coding DNA: TGTGCCAGCAGCTTGGGAGGCGCAGGCTACAATGAGCAGTTCTTC. Translated: CASSLGGAGYNEQFF.